The 21 T cell receptor beta chains presented below share a single source sample, sequenced in a study of T cells in Graves' hyperthyroidism and ophthalmopathy. TCR beta CDR3 regions were amplified from RNA. The TCR CDR3 first-round RT-PCR relied on the HTBI primer set. TCRdb reprocessed the multiplex PCR reads with MiXCR, giving one entry per CDR3 protein. The data hold over 450,000 distinct CDR3 sequences, with 14% observed a single time. Sequenced input: blood. Receptor source: a woman under 30 with Graves' hyperthyroidism.

This clonotype was observed many times. The chain recombines TRBV6-1 with TRBJ2-5; 8 bases agree with TRBD1. V lost 3 bases and J lost 5; bases outside the gene matches: 11. The germline CDR1 and CDR2 sequences are MNHNS and SASEGT. The CDR3 sequence is 16 residues long. In DNA, the CDR3 is TGTGCCAGCAGTGAGTTCGGACAGGGTATAGGGGAGACCCAGTACTTC. This translates into CASSEFGQGIGETQYF.

The chain uses TRBV19 and TRBJ1-1; 7 bases agree with TRBD1. Germline V gene data show CDR1 as LNHDA and CDR2 as SQIVND (reference sequence). With V trimmed by 4 bases and J by 0 bases, 11 bases remained unmatched. This CDR3 has 17 residues. CDR3 nucleotide sequence: TGTGCCAGTAGTACGCTACACAGGGGAAGGATGAACACTGAAGCTTTCTTT. Translation: CASSTLHRGRMNTEAFF.

This clonotype appeared many times. V and J are TRBV18 and TRBJ2-7, with 8 bases lining up with TRBD1. The CDR3 has 13 residues. The V and J ends lost 6 bases and 5 bases, in that order; junction bases with no gene match: 6. Germline V gene lookup returns CDR1 KGHSH and CDR2 LQKENI. The CDR3 region has the DNA TGTGCCAGCTCCGGGACAGGTAGCAACGAGCAGTACGTC. Translation: CASSGTGSNEQYV.

This clonotype was counted at least ten times. The V gene is TRBV18, the J gene TRBJ1-1; no definite D call. Germline CDR1 is KGHSH and CDR2 is LQKENI. V shed 6 bases and J shed 0 bases, with 17 bases lying between them. This CDR3 contains 16 residues. CDR3 DNA sequence: TGTGCCAGCTCCCAATTGGGCAGCAGTATGAACACTGAAGCTTTCTTT. Its translation is CASSQLGSSMNTEAFF.

This clonotype was picked up many times. The chain has TRBV10-2 and TRBJ1-2; D is undetermined. V shed 3 bases and J shed 4 bases, with 15 bases lying between them. The germline gives CDR1 WSHSY, CDR2 SAAADI. The CDR3 has 15 amino acids. The CDR3 loop reads CASSDQTDARYGYTF. CDR3 coding DNA: TGCGCCAGCAGTGACCAGACGGACGCACGCTATGGCTACACCTTC.

This rearrangement joins TRBV29-1 to TRBJ1-1; D gene unclear. V was cut by 6 bases and J by 2 bases, with 10 bases left in between. Per germline, CDR1 SQVTM and CDR2 ANQGSEA. The CDR3 covers 12 residues. Here the CDR3 reads CSVDRANTEAFF. The CDR3 DNA follows: TGCAGCGTCGATCGGGCAAACACTGAAGCTTTCTTT.

This clonotype occurred many times. CDR3 region: CASSPSTSTDTQYF. The CDR3 region has the DNA TGTGCCAGCAGCCCTAGCACTAGCACAGATACGCAGTATTTT. The rearrangement joins TRBV7-3 to TRBJ2-3, with D tentatively TRBD2 (5 bases). Germline V CDR1 and CDR2: SGHTA, FQGTGA. V shed 5 bases and J shed 0 bases, with 9 bases lying between them. The CDR3 runs to 14 residues.

V gene TRBV6-4 combines with J gene TRBJ2-3; 12 bases match TRBD2. The V gene's germline CDR1 is MRHNA and CDR2 SNTAGT. The CDR3 has 16 residues. V lost 6 bases, J lost 2 bases, and 6 bases stayed unmatched. CDR3 sequence: CASSPTSGGPTDTQYF. DNA of the CDR3: TGTGCCAGCAGCCCGACTAGCGGGGGACCCACAGATACGCAGTATTTT.

The V gene is TRBV11-2, the J gene TRBJ1-1; 11 nucleotides align to TRBD1. Germline lookup yields CDR1 SGHAT and CDR2 FQNNGV. The V segment lost 5 bases and the J segment 10 bases; nucleotides outside the gene matches: 6. The CDR3 is 13 residues long. CDR3 in amino acids: CASSPDRGRSAFF. CDR3 nucleotide sequence: TGTGCCAGCAGCCCGGACAGGGGGCGATCAGCTTTCTTT.

This clonotype was picked up many times. The chain recombines TRBV2 with TRBJ2-1; D is unclear. CDR1 and CDR2 (germline): SNHLY, FYNNEI. The CDR3 has 16 amino acids. The V and J ends lost 5 bases and 0 bases respectively, with 14 bases between them. The CDR3 nucleotides read TGTGCCAGCAGTCCGACCCTTATGAGCTCCTACAATGAGCAGTTCTTC. Its protein product is CASSPTLMSSYNEQFF.

In its sample, this clonotype was seen a few times. This chain uses TRBV10-3 with TRBJ2-1; perhaps TRBD2 as D (6 bases). Germline-derived CDR1 and CDR2 are ENHRY and SYGVKD. The CDR3 is made up of 14 amino acids. The germline V and J ends were trimmed by 6 bases and 6 bases, with 15 bases remaining between them. The CDR3 spells CAIRENRDSNEQFF. CDR3 nucleotides: TGTGCCATCAGAGAAAACCGGGACTCCAATGAGCAGTTCTTC.

This clonotype was recorded many times. The chain carries TRBV28 and TRBJ2-1; the D is unclear. The germline V gene has CDR1 MDHEN and CDR2 SYDVKM. V was shortened by 7 bases and J by 4 bases, with 11 bases between the two germline ends. The CDR3 contains 13 residues. CDR3 in DNA: TGTGCCAGCATCCAAGACATTTACAATGAGCAGTTCTTC. It codes for CASIQDIYNEQFF.

This clonotype has just a few counts. J is TRBJ2-1 and V is TRBV19; 8 bases agree with TRBD2. The CDR3 sequence is 15 residues long. Germline assignment: CDR1 LNHDA and CDR2 SQIVND (reference sequence). Trimming took 4 bases from V and 3 from J; bases not matched to a gene: 5. The CDR3 loop reads CASSNLAGLYNEQFF. The CDR3 region has the DNA TGTGCCAGTAGTAACCTAGCGGGCCTCTACAATGAGCAGTTCTTC.

This clonotype has at least ten counts. The DNA for the CDR3 is TGTGCCAGCAGTCCGGGGACAGGGGGCTATGGCTACACCTTC. Residues: CASSPGTGGYGYTF. The chain has TRBV12-3 or TRBV12-4 and TRBJ1-2, with 11 bases lining up with TRBD1. After removal of 5 bases from V and 4 bases from J, the junction contained 3 bases not matched to a gene. There are 14 residues in the CDR3.

This chain links TRBV3-1 with TRBJ2-1; no clear D. Germline V gives CDR1 LGHDT, CDR2 YNNKEL (reference sequence). V lost 1 base, J lost 11 bases, and 6 bases lay in between. The CDR3 is 11 amino acids. CDR3 residues: CASSQVDQQFF. CDR3 in DNA: TGTGCCAGCAGCCAAGTAGATCAGCAGTTCTTC.

This clonotype was counted at least ten times. The chain is built from TRBV19 and TRBJ2-5, with D possibly TRBD1 on 6 matching bases. Germline CDR1 reads LNHDA; CDR2 reads SQIVND (reference sequence). CDR3 length: 16 residues. V shed 5 bases and J shed 2 bases, with 18 bases lying between them. In DNA, the CDR3 is TGTGCCAGTAGTCAACTACCCGACAGGACACAAGAGACCCAGTACTTC. It translates to CASSQLPDRTQETQYF.

This clonotype was counted only a few times. The chain carries TRBV30 and TRBJ1-5, with D possibly matching TRBD1 (6 bases). The germline CDR1 and CDR2 sequences are GTSNPN and SVGIG (reference sequence). The CDR3 runs 15 residues. Trimming took 0 bases from V and 3 from J, leaving 12 bases between them. In DNA, the CDR3 is TGTGCCTGGAGTGTACTAGGGGGGGACAATCAGCCCCAGCATTTT. Translation gives CAWSVLGGDNQPQHF.

This clonotype appeared many times. The V gene is TRBV5-1, the J gene TRBJ2-2; the D is unclear. The germline V and J ends were trimmed by 0 bases and 1 base, with 7 bases remaining between them. This CDR3 region has 15 residues. Germline CDR1 is SGHRS and CDR2 is YFSETQ. The CDR3 nucleotides read TGCGCCAGCAGCTTGGTGGCCGGGAACACCGGGGAGCTGTTTTTT. Encoded protein: CASSLVAGNTGELFF.

This clonotype has ten or more counts. The chain is built from TRBV11-2 and TRBJ1-1; no clear D gene. The CDR3 sequence is 17 residues long. Germline V gene data show CDR1 as SGHAT and CDR2 as FQNNGV. V gave up 5 bases and J gave up 5 bases, with 24 bases separating them. DNA of the CDR3: TGTGCCAGCAGCCCCCTTCGCGAGGGCGCGGGTTTGACTGAAGCTTTCTTT. Protein: CASSPLREGAGLTEAFF.

This clonotype was observed many times. The gene calls are TRBV24-1 and TRBJ2-7; TRBD1 is a possible D gene (6 bases). In germline, CDR1 is KGHDR, CDR2 SFDVKD. The CDR3 spans 13 residues. Trimming shortened V by 3 bases and J by 3 bases, and 8 bases separated the two germline ends. The CDR3 region is CATSDADSYEQYF. The CDR3 coding sequence is TGTGCCACCAGTGATGCGGACAGCTACGAGCAGTACTTC.

Ten or more counts support this clonotype. The chain recombines TRBV28 with TRBJ2-4; perhaps TRBD1 as D (8 bases). There are 14 residues in the CDR3. Germline loops: CDR1 MDHEN, CDR2 SYDVKM. V lost 7 bases, J lost 8 bases, and 18 bases lay in between. CDR3 coding DNA: TGTGCCAGCACCGCCAGGACAGGGAGGGACATTCAGTACTTC. The encoded protein is CASTARTGRDIQYF.